The entry below describes one T cell receptor beta chain. Its antigen remains unknown. The data were obtained in a study of T cells in narcolepsy. The protocol was immunoSEQ multiplex PCR, while the TCRdb copy is restricted to in-frame clones and leaves out a portion. The sample holds over 25,000 clones, 79% seen once. General study findings and limits: HCRT-specific and TRIB2-specific autoreactive clonotypes appeared among same-patient CSF and blood CD4+ clonotypes.

The length of the CDR3 is 15 residues. The sample comprised memory (CD45RA-) CD4+ T cells from blood. The receptor's source is a human donor in good health. The chain employs TRBV1 and TRBJ2-1; TRBD1 is the table's D call, not checked against the DNA. TRBV1 is assigned pseudogene status. CDR3 amino acids: CTSSRRDRGYNEQFF. The CDR3 DNA follows: TGCACCAGCAGCCGCCGGGACAGGGGTTACAATGAGCAGTTCTTC.